This is a list of T cell receptor beta chains from one sample in a study of blood T cells in healthy people across ages. Via MiXCR, TCRdb re-called the 5' RACE reads, giving one row per CDR3 protein. In the table there are hundreds of thousands of distinct CDR3 sequences, roughly 53% of which are singletons. Material for sequencing was blood. These receptors came from a man in his 60s in good health. The CDR3 runs from the conserved cysteine through the conserved F or W. Fields, in order: CDR3 DNA, CDR3 protein, clone size, J gene, D gene, V gene. D genes are given only for firm matches. Size tells how often a clone was seen (once, few, many) or the class of an expanded clone, and some rows leave it out.

CDR3nt: TGCGCCAGCAGCTTGGTTCTGAGCTCTGGGGCCAACGTCCTGACTTTC
CDR3aa: CASSLVLSSGANVLTF
abundance: -
j_gene: TRBJ2-6
d_gene: -
v_gene: TRBV5-1

CDR3nt: TGTGCCAGCAGTGAAGCGCTCGGGACAGGAAAGTTCGGCTACACCTTC
CDR3aa: CASSEALGTGKFGYTF
abundance: once
j_gene: TRBJ1-2
d_gene: TRBD1
v_gene: TRBV6-1

CDR3nt: TGCGCCAGCAGCACACAACAGGGGTTCATCTACAATGAGCAGTTCTTC
CDR3aa: CASSTQQGFIYNEQFF
abundance: few
j_gene: TRBJ2-1
d_gene: TRBD1
v_gene: TRBV5-1

CDR3nt: TGTGCCAGCGGCACTCAGACAGATACGCAGTATTTT
CDR3aa: CASGTQTDTQYF
abundance: -
j_gene: TRBJ2-3
d_gene: -
v_gene: TRBV9

CDR3nt: TGTGCCAGCAGTTCAGGTTTGACGGGGCCAGAGACCCAGTACTTC
CDR3aa: CASSSGLTGPETQYF
abundance: -
j_gene: TRBJ2-5
d_gene: -
v_gene: TRBV6-6

CDR3nt: TGTGCCAGCAGCCAAGTCCCGGGACAGGGACACAACTATGGCTACACCTTC
CDR3aa: CASSQVPGQGHNYGYTF
abundance: -
j_gene: TRBJ1-2
d_gene: TRBD1
v_gene: TRBV4-2

CDR3nt: TGCAGCGTTGCGGCTAGCGGGGGAGATACGCAGTATTTT
CDR3aa: CSVAASGGDTQYF
abundance: -
j_gene: TRBJ2-3
d_gene: TRBD2
v_gene: TRBV29-1

CDR3nt: TGTGCCAGCAGCTTACCCGGGGCCGACATTCAGTACTTC
CDR3aa: CASSLPGADIQYF
abundance: many
j_gene: TRBJ2-4
d_gene: -
v_gene: TRBV7-2

CDR3nt: TGCAGCGTTGACCCGACAGGGCTCACTGAAGCTTTCTTT
CDR3aa: CSVDPTGLTEAFF
abundance: -
j_gene: TRBJ1-1
d_gene: TRBD1
v_gene: TRBV29-1

CDR3nt: TGCGCCAGCAGCACGCTAGGTGGTGGCTACACCTTC
CDR3aa: CASSTLGGGYTF
abundance: -
j_gene: TRBJ1-2
d_gene: -
v_gene: TRBV5-1

CDR3nt: TGTGCCAGCAGACGCTCGGGATTTAACACCGGGGAGCTGTTTTTT
CDR3aa: CASRRSGFNTGELFF
abundance: once
j_gene: TRBJ2-2
d_gene: -
v_gene: TRBV3-1

CDR3nt: TGCAGCGTTGTTTGGGGGGGCAATCAGCCCCAGCATTTT
CDR3aa: CSVVWGGNQPQHF
abundance: few
j_gene: TRBJ1-5
d_gene: -
v_gene: TRBV29-1

CDR3nt: TGTGCCACCTCACTCGGGCTAGCCCGCTATGAGCAGTTCTTC
CDR3aa: CATSLGLARYEQFF
abundance: -
j_gene: TRBJ2-1
d_gene: -
v_gene: TRBV3-1

CDR3nt: TGTGCCAGCAGCTTGGGGCCGGGAGGTAATGAGCAGTTCTTC
CDR3aa: CASSLGPGGNEQFF
abundance: -
j_gene: TRBJ2-1
d_gene: TRBD2
v_gene: TRBV5-8

CDR3nt: TGCAGCGTGAGGCTCCGGATAGCCGCAGATACGCAGTATTTT
CDR3aa: CSVRLRIAADTQYF
abundance: -
j_gene: TRBJ2-3
d_gene: -
v_gene: TRBV29-1

CDR3nt: TGCACCCCGACAGTTCCTAGCACAGATACGCAGTATTTT
CDR3aa: CTPTVPSTDTQYF
abundance: once
j_gene: TRBJ2-3
d_gene: -
v_gene: TRBV20-1

CDR3nt: TGTGCCAGCAGCTTAGAAATGGAGACCCAGTACTTC
CDR3aa: CASSLEMETQYF
abundance: -
j_gene: TRBJ2-5
d_gene: -
v_gene: TRBV7-9

CDR3nt: TGCGCCAGCAGCTTGGGGACCCCAACCTACGAGCAGTACTTC
CDR3aa: CASSLGTPTYEQYF
abundance: -
j_gene: TRBJ2-7
d_gene: -
v_gene: TRBV5-1

CDR3nt: TGTGCCAGCAGTTACTCGGCCGGGGCAGATAATTCACCCCTCCACTTT
CDR3aa: CASSYSAGADNSPLHF
abundance: -
j_gene: TRBJ1-6
d_gene: -
v_gene: TRBV6-5

CDR3nt: TGCGCCAGCAGCTTGGATCAGGGCTCCTACAATGAGCAGTTCTTC
CDR3aa: CASSLDQGSYNEQFF
abundance: -
j_gene: TRBJ2-1
d_gene: -
v_gene: TRBV11-2